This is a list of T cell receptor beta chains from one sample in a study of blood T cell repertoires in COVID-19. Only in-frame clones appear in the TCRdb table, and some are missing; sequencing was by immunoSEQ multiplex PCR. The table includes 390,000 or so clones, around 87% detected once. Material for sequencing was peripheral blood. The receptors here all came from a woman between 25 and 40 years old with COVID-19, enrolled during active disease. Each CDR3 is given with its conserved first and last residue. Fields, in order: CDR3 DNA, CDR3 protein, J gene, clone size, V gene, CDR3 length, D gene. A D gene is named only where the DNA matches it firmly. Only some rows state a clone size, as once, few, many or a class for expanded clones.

CDR3 DNA: TGTGCCACCAGCTTCCCGGACAGGGGGGTAGATACGCAGTATTTT; CDR3 protein: CATSFPDRGVDTQYF; J gene: TRBJ2-3; clone size: NA; V gene: TRBV15; CDR3 length: 15; D gene: TRBD1
CDR3 DNA: TGTGCCAGCAGCCAAGGTCTCCGGTCCCGACAAAAAGATACGCAGTATTTT; CDR3 protein: CASSQGLRSRQKDTQYF; J gene: TRBJ2-3; clone size: once; V gene: TRBV4-2; CDR3 length: 17; D gene: NA
CDR3 DNA: TGTGCCAGCAGTATACAGACAGGGAACACCGGGGAGCTGTTTTTT; CDR3 protein: CASSIQTGNTGELFF; J gene: TRBJ2-2; clone size: few; V gene: TRBV28; CDR3 length: 15; D gene: NA
CDR3 DNA: TGTGCCAGCAGCTTGGTGGGACAGGGTTTGAAGACCCAGTACTTC; CDR3 protein: CASSLVGQGLKTQYF; J gene: TRBJ2-5; clone size: NA; V gene: TRBV5-8; CDR3 length: 15; D gene: TRBD1
CDR3 DNA: TGTGCCAGCAGGCTGGGACAGGGGGCTTCCTACGAGCAGTACTTC; CDR3 protein: CASRLGQGASYEQYF; J gene: TRBJ2-7; clone size: NA; V gene: TRBV2; CDR3 length: 15; D gene: TRBD1
CDR3 DNA: TGTGCCAGCAGGGACAGGGTTTACGAGCAGTACTTC; CDR3 protein: CASRDRVYEQYF; J gene: TRBJ2-7; clone size: NA; V gene: TRBV2; CDR3 length: 12; D gene: TRBD1
CDR3 DNA: TGTGCCAGCCCCGTACAGGGGCTGGACTATGGCTACACCTTC; CDR3 protein: CASPVQGLDYGYTF; J gene: TRBJ1-2; clone size: NA; V gene: TRBV27; CDR3 length: 14; D gene: TRBD1
CDR3 DNA: TGTGCCAGCAGTTTTGAACTAAATCAGCCCCAGCATTTT; CDR3 protein: CASSFELNQPQHF; J gene: TRBJ1-5; clone size: once; V gene: TRBV28; CDR3 length: 13; D gene: NA
CDR3 DNA: TGTGCCAGCAGTGGGGGGTGGGCCATACGCTACGAGCAGTACTTC; CDR3 protein: CASSGGWAIRYEQYF; J gene: TRBJ2-7; clone size: NA; V gene: TRBV28; CDR3 length: 15; D gene: NA
CDR3 DNA: TGTGCCAGCAGCGCTCGACAGGCCTCTGGAAACACCATATATTTT; CDR3 protein: CASSARQASGNTIYF; J gene: TRBJ1-3; clone size: NA; V gene: TRBV9; CDR3 length: 15; D gene: NA
CDR3 DNA: TGTGCCAGCAGCCAGGAGCCGGGACACTCGAGAGAGCAGTACTTC; CDR3 protein: CASSQEPGHSREQYF; J gene: TRBJ2-7; clone size: NA; V gene: TRBV4-2; CDR3 length: 15; D gene: NA
CDR3 DNA: TGTGCCAGCAGCTCGGGACAGGGGGCAGGGGAGCAGTACTTC; CDR3 protein: CASSSGQGAGEQYF; J gene: TRBJ2-7; clone size: NA; V gene: TRBV13; CDR3 length: 14; D gene: TRBD1
CDR3 DNA: TGTGCCAGCAGTTACCGAGACAGGGAGGATCCCTACGAGCAGTACTTC; CDR3 protein: CASSYRDREDPYEQYF; J gene: TRBJ2-7; clone size: few; V gene: TRBV28; CDR3 length: 16; D gene: NA
CDR3 DNA: TGTGCCAGCAGTTACTTAATACAGGGGAGCACTGAAGCTTTCTTT; CDR3 protein: CASSYLIQGSTEAFF; J gene: TRBJ1-1; clone size: NA; V gene: TRBV6-5; CDR3 length: 15; D gene: TRBD1
CDR3 DNA: TGTGCCAGCAGTTTCGGGGGACAGGGGGGAGTTTTTGAAAAACTGTTTTTT; CDR3 protein: CASSFGGQGGVFEKLFF; J gene: TRBJ1-4; clone size: once; V gene: TRBV28; CDR3 length: 17; D gene: TRBD1
CDR3 DNA: TGTGCCAGCAGTCCCCGGACAGGGCATGAGCAGTTCTTC; CDR3 protein: CASSPRTGHEQFF; J gene: TRBJ2-1; clone size: NA; V gene: TRBV28; CDR3 length: 13; D gene: TRBD1
CDR3 DNA: TGTGCCAGCAGCGAGGGACAGTTTACTAGCACAGATACGCAGTATTTT; CDR3 protein: CASSEGQFTSTDTQYF; J gene: TRBJ2-3; clone size: NA; V gene: TRBV11-3; CDR3 length: 16; D gene: TRBD1
CDR3 DNA: TGTGCCAGCAGCCCCTCCCCTGGGGCAGGGTACGAGCAGTACTTC; CDR3 protein: CASSPSPGAGYEQYF; J gene: TRBJ2-7; clone size: NA; V gene: TRBV7-3; CDR3 length: 15; D gene: NA
CDR3 DNA: TGCGCCAGCTTGCCGCAAGCTCAGGGTGATACGCAGTATTTT; CDR3 protein: CASLPQAQGDTQYF; J gene: TRBJ2-3; clone size: NA; V gene: TRBV10-2; CDR3 length: 14; D gene: NA
CDR3 DNA: TGCAGCGTCGCCGCAGGGATCGGGGAAAAACTGTTTTTT; CDR3 protein: CSVAAGIGEKLFF; J gene: TRBJ1-4; clone size: NA; V gene: TRBV29-1; CDR3 length: 13; D gene: NA
CDR3 DNA: TGCGCCAGCAGCCAGAATTCAGGGGGCACTGAAGCTTTCTTT; CDR3 protein: CASSQNSGGTEAFF; J gene: TRBJ1-1; clone size: NA; V gene: TRBV4-1; CDR3 length: 14; D gene: TRBD1
CDR3 DNA: TGTGCCAGCAGCCAAAGTCAGGGGGGTGGCTACACCTTC; CDR3 protein: CASSQSQGGGYTF; J gene: TRBJ1-2; clone size: NA; V gene: TRBV3-1/TRBV3-2; CDR3 length: 13; D gene: TRBD1
CDR3 DNA: TGTGCCAGCAGTGAAGACAGTCAGAGTAATGAAAAACTGTTTTTT; CDR3 protein: CASSEDSQSNEKLFF; J gene: TRBJ1-4; clone size: NA; V gene: TRBV2; CDR3 length: 15; D gene: NA
CDR3 DNA: TGTGCCAGCAGTTTAGCGGGGGGCACTGAAGCTTTCTTT; CDR3 protein: CASSLAGGTEAFF; J gene: TRBJ1-1; clone size: NA; V gene: TRBV12-3/TRBV12-4; CDR3 length: 13; D gene: NA
CDR3 DNA: TGTGCCAGTAGGAATTACAGGGATGAAAAACTGTTTTTT; CDR3 protein: CASRNYRDEKLFF; J gene: TRBJ1-4; clone size: NA; V gene: TRBV19; CDR3 length: 13; D gene: NA
CDR3 DNA: TGTGCCACATCGGGCGGGGTAGATGAAAAACTGTTTTTT; CDR3 protein: CATSGGVDEKLFF; J gene: TRBJ1-4; clone size: NA; V gene: TRBV10-3; CDR3 length: 13; D gene: NA
CDR3 DNA: TGCGCCAGCAGCCAAGTCGACATGGGACTAGCGCTATACAATGAGCAGTTCTTC; CDR3 protein: CASSQVDMGLALYNEQFF; J gene: TRBJ2-1; clone size: few; V gene: TRBV4-1; CDR3 length: 18; D gene: TRBD2
CDR3 DNA: TGTGCCAGCAGCTTCCCCGGGACTAGCGGAGTCAATGAGCAGTTCTTC; CDR3 protein: CASSFPGTSGVNEQFF; J gene: TRBJ2-1; clone size: NA; V gene: TRBV3-1/TRBV3-2; CDR3 length: 16; D gene: TRBD2
CDR3 DNA: TGTGCCATCAGCCAGGGTTTGGGCAATCAGCCCCAGCATTTT; CDR3 protein: CAISQGLGNQPQHF; J gene: TRBJ1-5; clone size: NA; V gene: TRBV10-3; CDR3 length: 14; D gene: NA
CDR3 DNA: TGTGCCAGCTTCCGACAGGGGTACACTGAAGCTTTCTTT; CDR3 protein: CASFRQGYTEAFF; J gene: TRBJ1-1; clone size: NA; V gene: TRBV6-5; CDR3 length: 13; D gene: TRBD1
CDR3 DNA: TGTGCCAGCAGGGTGACAGGGGGCTCTGGGGCCAACGTCCTGACTTTC; CDR3 protein: CASRVTGGSGANVLTF; J gene: TRBJ2-6; clone size: NA; V gene: TRBV28; CDR3 length: 16; D gene: TRBD1
CDR3 DNA: TGTGCCAGCAGGGGAGGGTACACCGGGGAGCTGTTTTTT; CDR3 protein: CASRGGYTGELFF; J gene: TRBJ2-2; clone size: once; V gene: TRBV2; CDR3 length: 13; D gene: TRBD2
CDR3 DNA: TGCAGCGTTGAAGGCCGGGAGGATTATACTGAAGCTTTCTTT; CDR3 protein: CSVEGREDYTEAFF; J gene: TRBJ1-1; clone size: NA; V gene: TRBV29-1; CDR3 length: 14; D gene: NA